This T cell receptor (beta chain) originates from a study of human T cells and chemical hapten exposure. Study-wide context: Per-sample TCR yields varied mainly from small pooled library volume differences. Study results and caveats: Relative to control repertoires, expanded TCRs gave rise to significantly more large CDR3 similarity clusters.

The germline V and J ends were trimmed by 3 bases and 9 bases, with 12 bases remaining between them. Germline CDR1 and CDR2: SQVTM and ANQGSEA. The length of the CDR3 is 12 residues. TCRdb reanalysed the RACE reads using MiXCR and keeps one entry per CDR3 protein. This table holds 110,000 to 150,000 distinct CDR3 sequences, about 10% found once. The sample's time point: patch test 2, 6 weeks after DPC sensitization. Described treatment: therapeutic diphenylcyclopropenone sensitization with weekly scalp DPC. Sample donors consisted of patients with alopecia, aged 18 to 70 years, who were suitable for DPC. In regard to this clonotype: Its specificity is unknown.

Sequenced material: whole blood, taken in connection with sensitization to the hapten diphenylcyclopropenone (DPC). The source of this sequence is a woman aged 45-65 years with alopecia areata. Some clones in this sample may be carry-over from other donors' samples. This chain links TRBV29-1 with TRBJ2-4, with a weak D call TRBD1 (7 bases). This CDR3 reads CSVEVRGAIQYF. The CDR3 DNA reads TGCAGCGTTGAGGTCAGGGGGGCCATTCAGTACTTC.